Below are 14 T cell receptor beta chains sequenced from a single sample in a study of T cell responses to AZD1222 COVID-19 vaccine. The assay was immunoSEQ multiplex PCR, and TCRdb's table has in-frame clones only and misses some. Seen here are 100,000 to 150,000 clones, 86% observed once, and the top ten hold around 24%. Source: peripheral blood, taken on day 0 of AZD1222 vaccination. Every receptor here comes from an adult in good health.

This chain connects TRBV6-1 to TRBJ2-3, with D maybe TRBD1 (6 bases). The V gene lost 3 bases and the J gene lost 5 bases, with 24 bases spanning the gap. Germline CDR1 reads MNHNS; CDR2 reads SASEGT. This CDR3 has 18 residues. As DNA, the CDR3 is TGTGCCAGCAGTGAGGCCCCACCCGGGACAATGAAAAAAGATACGCAGTATTTT. This translates into CASSEAPPGTMKKDTQYF.

V gene TRBV9 combines with J gene TRBJ2-7, with TRBD2 identical over 8 bases. This CDR3 is built from 14 residues. The trim removed 0 bases at V and 5 bases at J, leaving 4 bases unmatched. The germline V gene has CDR1 SGDLS and CDR2 YYNGEE. The CDR3 DNA is TGTGCCAGCAGCGTAGACAGGCGGGAGGACGAGCAGTACTTC. Its protein product is CASSVDRREDEQYF.

The V and J genes are TRBV29-1 and TRBJ1-2; D is undetermined. CDR1 and CDR2 (germline): SQVTM, ANQGSEA. This CDR3 contains 12 residues. Trimming stripped 3 bases from V and 4 bases from J, with 9 bases between. The chain's CDR3 is CSVDMDFYGYTF. CDR3 nucleotide sequence: TGCAGCGTTGATATGGACTTCTATGGCTACACCTTC.

This clone was found once. The chain links TRBV6-2 or TRBV6-3 to TRBJ2-7; D is unclear. CDR1 is MNHEY, CDR2 SVGEGT, per germline. Trimming stripped 4 bases from V and 3 bases from J, with 13 bases between. This CDR3 spans 14 amino acids. This chain's CDR3 is CASSLVGGDYEQYF. In DNA, the CDR3 is TGTGCCAGCAGTTTGGTCGGTGGAGACTACGAGCAGTACTTC.

The CDR3 loop reads CAWSSGLEEKLFF. The CDR3 bases are TGTGCCTGGAGTTCTGGGTTGGAGGAAAAACTGTTTTTT. J is TRBJ1-4 and V is TRBV30; D unresolved. V lost 2 bases and J lost 8, with 12 bases in between. Germline V gene sequence: CDR1 GTSNPN, CDR2 SVGIG (reference sequence). CDR3 length: 13 amino acids.

V usage is TRBV9 and J usage is TRBJ1-2; D is perhaps TRBD1 (5 bases). Germline-derived CDR1 and CDR2 are SGDLS and YYNGEE. The CDR3 runs to 15 residues. The ends were cut back, 4 bases at V and 8 bases at J, with 21 bases in the middle. This CDR3 reads CASSPRDELWGGYTF. CDR3 DNA sequence: TGTGCCAGCAGCCCCCGGGACGAACTATGGGGGGGCTACACCTTC.

The chain carries TRBV3-1 (or the pseudogene TRBV3-2) and TRBJ1-2; no clear D. Germline V gene lookup returns CDR1 LGHDT and CDR2 YNNKEL (reference sequence). Trimming left V 2 bases short and J 7 bases short, with 8 bases between. The CDR3 is made up of 12 amino acids. CDR3 protein: CASSQKLLGYTF. The CDR3 DNA reads as TGTGCCAGCAGCCAAAAACTCCTTGGCTACACCTTC.

This sequence joins TRBV5-5 and TRBJ1-3; D uncertain. Deletions cut 4 bases from V and 0 bases from J, with 11 bases between. Germline lookup yields CDR1 SGHKS and CDR2 YYEKEE (reference sequence). The CDR3 has 15 residues. The CDR3 region has the DNA TGTGCCAGCAGCCGGGAGGGATCCTCTGGAAACACCATATATTTT. Translating gives CASSREGSSGNTIYF.

This clone was detected once. The J gene is TRBJ1-2, the V gene TRBV6-1, with a possible D match to TRBD1 (5 bases). CDR3 length equals 12 residues. Between the trimmed V and J ends, which lost 2 bases and 5 bases, there was a span of 6 bases. Germline lookup yields CDR1 MNHNS and CDR2 SASEGT. CDR3 coding DNA: TGTGCCAGCAGTGAACGGGGGTATGGCTACACCTTC. It specifies CASSERGYGYTF.

The chain employs TRBV28 and TRBJ1-2; TRBD1 matches at 10 bases. Germline-derived CDR1 and CDR2 are MDHEN and SYDVKM. V lost 5 bases and J lost 7; bases outside the gene matches: 13. CDR3 length equals 16 residues. Here the CDR3 DNA reads TGTGCCAGCAGTCTCACCTTGGGACAGGGGAAGAGTGGCTACACCTTC. Protein product: CASSLTLGQGKSGYTF.

The genes are TRBV6-5 and TRBJ1-1; D possibly corresponds to TRBD1 (5 bases). V lost 6 bases to trimming and J lost 1 base, with 12 bases between them. Germline V gene sequence: CDR1 MNHEY, CDR2 SVGAGI. There are 14 residues in the CDR3. The CDR3 reads CASSRGAGNTEAFF. The CDR3 DNA sequence: TGTGCCAGCAGCCGTGGGGCGGGGAACACTGAAGCTTTCTTT.

The gene calls are TRBV3-1 (or the pseudogene TRBV3-2) and TRBJ2-2; 9 positions agree with TRBD1. The V gene's germline CDR1 is LGHDT and CDR2 YNNKEL (reference sequence). This CDR3 spans 15 amino acids. V gave up 4 bases and J gave up 5 bases; unmatched junction bases: 5. CDR3 nucleotides: TGTGCCAGCAGCCCCGGGACAGGGTGGACCGGGGAGCTGTTTTTT. Encoded protein: CASSPGTGWTGELFF.

The gene calls are TRBV7-9 and TRBJ1-1; no firm D call. The CDR3 has 12 residues. V lost 5 bases, J lost 9 bases, and 13 bases lay in between. Germline V lookup: CDR1 SEHNR, CDR2 FQNEAQ (reference sequence). The CDR3 coding sequence is TGTGCCAGCAGCCCCGACATAACCAAAGCTTTCTTT. Translation gives CASSPDITKAFF.

The chain links TRBV6-5 to TRBJ2-2; D remains ambiguous. V shed 3 bases and J shed 6 bases, with 8 bases lying between them. CDR1 MNHEY and CDR2 SVGAGI come from the germline V gene. The CDR3 length is 13 residues. CDR3 coding DNA: TGTGCCAGCAGTTATCCCACGGCCGGGGAGCTGTTTTTT. Protein product: CASSYPTAGELFF.